This section outlines one TCR beta chain sequence together with its context. Its specificity is not known. TCRdb redid the calling of the RT-PCR reads with MiXCR, one entry per CDR3 protein. The table records about 620,000 distinct CDR3 sequences, about 11% of them present only once. This specimen comes from a study of response to subunit inactivated influenza vaccine. Whole-study findings and limits: There was a suggestion from the authors that each seasonal influenza vaccination recruits few new T cells.

From germline, CDR1 is SEHNR and CDR2 FQNEAQ (reference sequence). V gave up 7 bases and J gave up 6 bases, with 19 bases separating them. The CDR3 covers 14 residues. The clonotype originates from a man aged 45 to 65 who received an inactivated influenza vaccine. Sequenced material: PBMCs from blood, taken on the day of vaccination. This chain uses TRBV7-9 with TRBJ2-7; a possible D gene is TRBD2 (5 bases). CDR3 amino acids: CASTASRRPGEQYF. The DNA of the CDR3 is TGTGCCAGCACCGCCTCCAGGAGGCCGGGCGAGCAGTACTTC.